This T cell receptor (beta chain) was captured in a study of radiotherapy plus CTLA-4 blockade in lung cancer. Study background: Patients showed objective responses in roughly 19% of cases and disease control in 31%. General observations from the study: Clones derived from tumor TCRs expanded in blood after radiotherapy plus ipilimumab. Interferon-beta, together with early blood T cell clone dynamics, reportedly best predicted response.

CDR1 SNHLY and CDR2 FYNNEI come from the germline V gene. CDR3 length: 13 amino acids. The V segment lost 6 bases and the J segment 5 bases; nucleotides outside the gene matches: 4. Measured with immunoSEQ multiplex PCR; TCRdb has only the in-frame clones, and not every one. This table holds some 110,000 clones, approximately 80% found once. Focal radiation plus CTLA-4 blockade with ipilimumab was administered to patients who had chemo-refractory metastatic non-small-cell lung cancer. This clone has just one count. The antigen is not known. The specimen was peripheral blood, collected from a patient treated with radiotherapy plus ipilimumab. The receptor was isolated from a human donor with non-small cell lung cancer who had a partial response to radiotherapy plus ipilimumab. The V call is TRBV2, the J call TRBJ1-5; TRBD1 matches at 7 bases. CDR3 sequence: CASSDQGDQPQHF. CDR3 nucleotides: TGTGCCAGCAGCGATCAGGGGGATCAGCCCCAGCATTTT.